This T cell receptor beta chain was sequenced in a study of regulatory T cells in long-lasting Graves disease. The CDR3 has 15 amino acids. V lost 3 bases and J lost 4; bases outside the gene matches: 6. Time point indicated: newly diagnosed GD, antithyroid drugs for less than 3 months. Construction of the TCR library relied on RNA isolated from PBMCs. This clonotype came up many times. Researchers made TCR beta libraries by using iRepertoire HTBI primers and running Arm-PCR on CDR3 regions. TCRdb passed the multiplex PCR reads through MiXCR, listing each CDR3 protein once. The table lists hundreds of thousands of distinct CDR3 sequences, approximately 15% of them singletons. These data were also filed under a second study, of T cells in Graves' hyperthyroidism and ophthalmopathy. Per that paper: Exclusion criteria comprised uncontrolled infection, other autoimmune disease, pregnancy or lactation.

This receptor was obtained from a woman between 40 and 50 years old with Graves disease. This rearrangement joins TRBV12-3 or TRBV12-4 to TRBJ1-3; 7 bases fit TRBD1. The source material was peripheral blood mononuclear cells (PBMCs), sampled at new diagnosis, from a patient treated with antithyroid drugs. The CDR3 region is CASSFYRGRGNTIYF. The CDR3 DNA is TGTGCCAGCAGTTTTTACAGGGGTAGAGGAAACACCATATATTTT.